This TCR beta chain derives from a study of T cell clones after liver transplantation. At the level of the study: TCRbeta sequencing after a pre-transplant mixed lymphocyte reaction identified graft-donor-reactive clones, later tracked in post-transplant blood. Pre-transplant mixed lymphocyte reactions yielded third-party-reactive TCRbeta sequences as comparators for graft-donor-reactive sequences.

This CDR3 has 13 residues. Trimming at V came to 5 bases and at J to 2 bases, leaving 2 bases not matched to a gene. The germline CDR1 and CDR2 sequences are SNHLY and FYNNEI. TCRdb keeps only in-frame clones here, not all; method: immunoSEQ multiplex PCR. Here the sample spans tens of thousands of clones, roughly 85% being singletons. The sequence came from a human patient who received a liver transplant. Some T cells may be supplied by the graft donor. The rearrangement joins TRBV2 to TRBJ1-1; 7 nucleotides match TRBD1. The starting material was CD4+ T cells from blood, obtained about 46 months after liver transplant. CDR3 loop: CASSRQGNTEAFF. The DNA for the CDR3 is TGTGCCAGCAGTCGACAGGGCAACACTGAAGCTTTCTTT. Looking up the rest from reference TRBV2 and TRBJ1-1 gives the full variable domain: EPEVTQTPSHQVTQMGQEVILRCVPISNHLYFYWYRQILGQKVEFLVSFYNNEISEKSEIFDDQFSVERPDGSNFTLKIRSTKLEDSAMYFCASSRQGNTEAFFGQGTRLTVV.